The T cell receptor beta chain described here comes from a study of blood T cell repertoires in COVID-19. Study-level information: Acute and convalescent COVID-19 specimens originated in the United States, Italy and Spain.

It was during active infection that Seattle patients were enrolled and then longitudinally followed. Original analysis: Estimates of nucleated cell counts were drawn from the amplification of reference gene primers. Sequencing used immunoSEQ multiplex PCR; TCRdb keeps in-frame clones, though not all of them. V and J calls and clone size are those listed in that table; D and trimming were worked out from the DNA. The sample holds 250,000 to 400,000 clones, roughly 90% seen once. The material sequenced was peripheral blood. This TCR derives from a woman in her 30s with COVID-19, enrolled during active disease.

In DNA form, the CDR3 reads TGTGCCAGCAGTCCCCGAGGTGGACGGGGGAAGAGCAATCAGCCCCAGCATTTT. Protein: CASSPRGGRGKSNQPQHF. The rearrangement joins TRBV6-6 to TRBJ1-5; possibly TRBD1 for D (5 bases). CDR1 and CDR2 (germline): MNHNY, SVGAGI (reference sequence). The CDR3 loop spans 18 amino acids. The V gene lost 5 bases and the J gene lost 1 base, with 21 bases spanning the gap.